The TCR beta chain under discussion was sequenced for a study of PD-1 blockade in classical Hodgkin lymphoma. Germline CDR1 reads SEHNR; CDR2 reads FQNEAQ (reference sequence). V lost 4 bases, J lost 2 bases, and 3 bases lay in between. CDR3 length: 11 amino acids. Regarding time point: newly diagnosed, previously untreated cHL patient sample. Researchers used newly diagnosed, untreated classical Hodgkin lymphoma PBMCs for comparison. Repertoires were generated with immunoSEQ multiplex PCR, while TCRdb's copy carries only in-frame clones and drops some. The table lists some 26,000 clones, approximately 95% of them singletons, with approximately 3.9% in the top ten.

The chain carries TRBV7-9 and TRBJ2-7; no clear D. The sample comprised peripheral blood mononuclear cells (PBMCs). The receptor was derived from a human donor with classical Hodgkin lymphoma. The CDR3 reads CASSSPYEQYF. The CDR3 DNA sequence: TGTGCCAGCAGCTCCCCCTACGAGCAGTACTTC.